These T cell receptor beta chains were read from a single sample in a study of T cell repertoires in cytomegalovirus infection. For these receptors, no antigen is known. TCRdb processed the reads anew with MiXCR; each CDR3 protein has one entry. This table holds some 350,000 distinct CDR3 sequences, almost 30% found once. The sample was cultured PBMCs, taken from culture after CMV antigen stimulation. The origin of the receptors is a human donor in good health (CMV status not recorded). Some clones in this sample may be carry-over from other donors' samples. Both conserved end residues are part of each CDR3. The D gene is left open where the match is weak. Size tells how often a clone was seen (once, few, many) or the class of an expanded clone, and some rows leave it out.

few	TRBJ2-5	16	TRBD2	TRBV5-4	TGTGCCAGCTCGAATCGGCGGGAGGGCTCGGGAGAGACCCAGTACTTC	CASSNRREGSGETQYF
.	TRBJ1-1	14	.	TRBV20-1	TGCAGTGCTAGAGATGGAACGGCGGCCACTGAAGCTTTCTTT	CSARDGTAATEAFF
few	TRBJ1-4	14	.	TRBV4-1	TGCGCCAGCAGCCAAAAAGGACTTGCCGAAAAACTGTTTTTT	CASSQKGLAEKLFF
few	TRBJ2-5	14	.	TRBV5-6	TGTGCCAGCAGCGAAAAAGATACTGGAGAGACCCAGTACTTC	CASSEKDTGETQYF
.	TRBJ1-6	13	.	TRBV7-9	TGTGCCAGCAGCCAGGGAGCCAATTCACCCCTCCACTTT	CASSQGANSPLHF
once	TRBJ2-1	18	.	TRBV14	TGTGCCAGCAACCTAACAGGTGTCGGGAGATGCTCCTACAATGAGCAGTTCTTC	CASNLTGVGRCSYNEQFF
many	TRBJ2-1	19	TRBD2	TRBV12-3/TRBV12-4	TGTGCCAGCAGTTTTGGGGCCCCCCGACTAGCGGGAGTTCGGGATGAGCAGTTCTTC	CASSFGAPRLAGVRDEQFF
.	TRBJ2-1	13	.	TRBV6-2/TRBV6-3	TGTGCCAGCAGTTCCCCAAACTACAATGAGCAGTTCTTC	CASSSPNYNEQFF
.	TRBJ1-1	19	TRBD1	TRBV20-1	TGCAGTGCTAGAGATACCGGGGAAGGACAGGGAAACTCGAACACTGAAGCTTTCTTT	CSARDTGEGQGNSNTEAFF
.	TRBJ2-5	11	.	TRBV7-2	TGTGCCAGCAGCTTAACTTGGGCCCAGTACTTC	CASSLTWAQYF
few	TRBJ2-2	14	.	TRBV7-3	TGTGCCAGCACCAAGGCAGCCGGGCCCGGGGAGCTGTTTTTT	CASTKAAGPGELFF
few	TRBJ1-4	14	TRBD1	TRBV12-3/TRBV12-4	TGTGCCAGCAGACCGACAGGGTTCCTTACGAAACTGTTTTTT	CASRPTGFLTKLFF
.	TRBJ2-1	17	.	TRBV6-5	TGTGCCAGCAGTTACAGATTCGGGGGAGGGGGGGGCAATGAGCAGTTCTTC	CASSYRFGGGGGNEQFF
once	TRBJ1-4	15	TRBD1	TRBV7-4	TGTGCCAGCAGCCCGATGACAGGGGTGTACGAAAAACTGTTTTTT	CASSPMTGVYEKLFF
.	TRBJ2-1	14	.	TRBV10-3	TGTGCCATCGGGGGATCCGTCTCCTACAATGAGCAGTTCTTC	CAIGGSVSYNEQFF
.	TRBJ2-5	15	TRBD2	TRBV7-8	TGTGCCAGCAGCACCTGGACTAGCGGCCAAGAGACCCAGTACTTC	CASSTWTSGQETQYF
.	TRBJ2-1	14	.	TRBV28	TGTGCCAGCGCGCCGTGGGTAACCTACAATGAGCAGTTCTTC	CASAPWVTYNEQFF
.	TRBJ2-7	16	.	TRBV20-1	TGCAGTGCTAGAGAAAGAGGGGGACTGCACTCCTACGAGCAGTACTTC	CSARERGGLHSYEQYF
.	TRBJ2-1	14	.	TRBV3-1	TGTGCCAGCCCCACTTACAGGTCCTACAATGAGCAGTTCTTC	CASPTYRSYNEQFF
few	TRBJ1-1	15	TRBD1	TRBV20-1	TGCAGTGCTCGCCGGACAGGGGTAATGAACACTGAAGCTTTCTTT	CSARRTGVMNTEAFF
.	TRBJ2-7	17	TRBD2	TRBV27	TGTGCCAGCAGTTCCCGCAAAACGGGAGGACCCACTGGGAGGCAGTACTTC	CASSSRKTGGPTGRQYF
.	TRBJ1-5	15	TRBD1	TRBV7-2	TGTGCCAGCAGCCTCGGACAGGGGGCTGGTCAGCCCCAGCATTTT	CASSLGQGAGQPQHF
few	TRBJ1-1	13	.	TRBV15	TGTGCCACCAGGATACGGCCGAACACTGAAGCTTTCTTT	CATRIRPNTEAFF
.	TRBJ1-1	15	.	TRBV7-8	TGTGCCAGCAGCTTACTGACAGTTTTTAACACTGAAGCTTTCTTT	CASSLLTVFNTEAFF
few	TRBJ1-1	14	TRBD1	TRBV7-9	TGTGCCAGCAGACAAGGACAGGGGAACACTGAAGCTTTCTTT	CASRQGQGNTEAFF
few	TRBJ1-5	15	.	TRBV20-1	TGCAGTGCTCCCGAACCTTATGGGCCCAATCAGCCCCAGCATTTT	CSAPEPYGPNQPQHF
.	TRBJ1-3	14	.	TRBV28	TGTGCCAGCAGCCCCGGGACACCTGGAAACACCATATATTTT	CASSPGTPGNTIYF
few	TRBJ1-4	11	.	TRBV18	TGTGCCAGCTCGCCCAAAGAAAAACTGTTTTTT	CASSPKEKLFF
.	TRBJ1-6	15	.	TRBV7-4	TGTGCCAGCAGCTTAGATGTGGGGCTGGCTTCACCCCTCCACTTT	CASSLDVGLASPLHF
.	TRBJ2-7	15	TRBD2	TRBV28	TGTGCCAGCAGTTCCGGACTAGCGGGAGGAAGTGAGCAGTACTTC	CASSSGLAGGSEQYF
.	TRBJ2-1	14	.	TRBV20-1	TGCAGTGCTAGGGGACGGGAGATCTACAATGAGCAGTTCTTC	CSARGREIYNEQFF
few	TRBJ1-2	15	.	TRBV18	TGTGCCAGCTCACCGATGAGCAGGGGCCTGAATGGCTACACCTTC	CASSPMSRGLNGYTF
few	TRBJ2-2	15	.	TRBV27	TGTGCCAGCAGTACCGGACGGGAGAGGGCCGGGGAGCTGTTTTTT	CASSTGRERAGELFF
.	TRBJ1-6	15	TRBD1	TRBV27	TGTGCCAGCAGAACCGGGACAGATAATAATTCACCCCTCCACTTT	CASRTGTDNNSPLHF
.	TRBJ2-3	16	.	TRBV28	TGTGCCAGCATCCTAGGAGGTAGCGGCAGCACAGATACGCAGTATTTT	CASILGGSGSTDTQYF
few	TRBJ2-1	15	.	TRBV12-3/TRBV12-4	TGTGCCAGCAGCTCCGGGACCCCCGCTTACAATGAGCAGTTCTTC	CASSSGTPAYNEQFF
few	TRBJ1-4	16	.	TRBV7-8	TGTGCCAGCAGCCCCCCCGGGCGGGTGCAATCTGAAAAACTGTTTTTT	CASSPPGRVQSEKLFF
.	TRBJ2-1	14	TRBD1	TRBV12-3/TRBV12-4	TGTGCCAGCAGTTTGTTACAGGGGGCCTATGAGCAGTTCTTC	CASSLLQGAYEQFF
.	TRBJ1-1	17	.	TRBV3-1	TGTGCCAGCAGCCTAAGTTGGGGGGGAGGTATGGACACTGAAGCTTTCTTT	CASSLSWGGGMDTEAFF
few	TRBJ1-3	13	.	TRBV12-3/TRBV12-4	TGTGCCGGGGCAGGGGACTCTGGAAACACCATATATTTT	CAGAGDSGNTIYF
few	TRBJ2-2	19	TRBD2	TRBV7-9	TGTGCCAGCAGCTCCCTTATGAAGGTAGCGGGAGCGAACACCGGGGAGCTGTTTTTT	CASSSLMKVAGANTGELFF
.	TRBJ2-7	17	TRBD2	TRBV7-3	TGTGCCAGCAGCTTTGGGAATAGAGCGGGGGTGTTTCACGAGCAGTACTTC	CASSFGNRAGVFHEQYF
.	TRBJ2-1	16	TRBD2	TRBV20-1	TGCAGTTTTCCCGGGACTAGCGGGAGGGCCTACAATGAGCAGTTCTTC	CSFPGTSGRAYNEQFF
few	TRBJ2-7	14	TRBD2	TRBV2	TGTGCCAGCAACCTAGCGGGGAGCTCCTACGAGCAGTACTTC	CASNLAGSSYEQYF
.	TRBJ2-1	15	.	TRBV7-9	TGTGCCAGCAGCTTAGCGCGGGCAGGGTTGAATGAGCAGTTCTTC	CASSLARAGLNEQFF
.	TRBJ2-1	15	TRBD2	TRBV5-4	TGTGCCAGCAGCTTGGATGCGGGAGCGGGCAATGAGCAGTTCTTC	CASSLDAGAGNEQFF
.	TRBJ2-1	13	TRBD1	TRBV19	TGTGCCAGTAGTGTCGGGACAGGGGGTGAGCAGTTCTTC	CASSVGTGGEQFF
many	TRBJ2-3	13	.	TRBV7-2	TGTGCCAGCAGCAGGCCCTACACAGATACGCAGTATTTT	CASSRPYTDTQYF